This is a list of T cell receptor beta chains from one sample in a study of blood T cell repertoires in COVID-19. The protocol was immunoSEQ multiplex PCR, while the TCRdb copy is restricted to in-frame clones and leaves out a portion. The profile shows about 18,000 clones, about 80% of them singletons. Sequences were obtained from peripheral blood. These receptors originate from a man at least 80 years old with acute or convalescent COVID-19. CDR3s include the opening cysteine and the closing phenylalanine or tryptophan. The D gene is left open where the match is weak. Size tells how often a clone was seen (once, few, many) or the class of an expanded clone, and some rows leave it out.

D gene,clone size,V gene,J gene,CDR3 protein,CDR3 DNA
NA,once,TRBV9,TRBJ1-1,CASSVLEDSEAFF,TGTGCCAGCAGCGTTTTAGAAGACTCTGAAGCTTTCTTT
TRBD1,few,TRBV6-1,TRBJ1-3,CASSELQGKSGNTIYF,TGTGCCAGCAGTGAACTACAGGGGAAGTCTGGAAACACCATATATTTT
NA,NA,TRBV24-1,TRBJ2-5,CATSDTGTQETQYF,TGTGCCACCAGTGATACGGGAACTCAAGAGACCCAGTACTTC
TRBD1,NA,TRBV7-9,TRBJ2-3,CASSPGTGRTDTQYF,TGTGCCAGCAGCCCAGGGACAGGCCGCACAGATACGCAGTATTTT
NA,NA,TRBV6-5,TRBJ1-6,CASSYNGVLGSPLHF,TGTGCCAGCAGTTACAACGGGGTCTTAGGATCACCCCTCCACTTT
TRBD1,NA,TRBV7-9,TRBJ1-6,CASRGTGSYNSPLHF,TGTGCCAGCAGGGGGACAGGGTCCTATAATTCACCCCTCCACTTT
TRBD1,NA,TRBV5-5,TRBJ2-3,CASSFLGQGVSDTQYF,TGTGCCAGCAGCTTTCTGGGACAGGGTGTGTCAGATACGCAGTATTTT
NA,NA,TRBV6-1,TRBJ2-7,CASSESGRRQYF,TGTGCCAGCAGTGAATCAGGCCGCCGGCAGTACTTC
TRBD1,NA,TRBV5-8,TRBJ1-5,CASSLGDRVRQPQHF,TGTGCCAGCAGCTTGGGAGACAGGGTACGGCAGCCCCAGCATTTT
TRBD1,few,TRBV7-9,TRBJ2-2,CASSPPGTGSNTGELFF,TGTGCCAGCAGCCCTCCCGGGACAGGGTCTAACACCGGGGAGCTGTTTTTT
TRBD1,few,TRBV12-3/TRBV12-4,TRBJ1-5,CASSLQGNQPQHF,TGTGCCAGCAGTCTACAGGGGAATCAGCCCCAGCATTTT
NA,few,TRBV2,TRBJ1-5,CASKPGFNQPQHF,TGTGCCAGCAAGCCAGGATTCAATCAGCCCCAGCATTTT
NA,NA,TRBV19,TRBJ1-5,CASGETYYGQPQHF,TGTGCCAGTGGGGAGACATACTATGGTCAGCCCCAGCATTTT
TRBD2,medium-sized,TRBV5-1,TRBJ2-3,CASSTGLVTDTQYF,TGCGCCAGCAGCACCGGACTAGTTACGGATACGCAGTATTTT
NA,NA,TRBV6-2/TRBV6-3,TRBJ1-5,CASSYAGRGLGEASNQPQHF,TGTGCCAGCAGTTACGCCGGTCGGGGGTTGGGGGAAGCAAGCAATCAGCCCCAGCATTTT
TRBD2,NA,TRBV7-6,TRBJ2-3,CASSYSGGTDTQYF,TGTGCCAGCAGCTATAGCGGGGGTACAGATACGCAGTATTTT
TRBD1,once,TRBV6-5,TRBJ1-1,CASSMTGIMNTEAFF,TGTGCCAGCAGCATGACAGGGATAATGAACACTGAAGCTTTCTTT
TRBD2,once,TRBV6-6,TRBJ2-5,CASSRTSGGQETQYF,TGTGCCAGCAGTAGGACTAGCGGGGGCCAAGAGACCCAGTACTTC
NA,few,TRBV2,TRBJ1-1,CASTQGGNTEAFF,TGTGCCAGCACCCAAGGGGGAAACACTGAAGCTTTCTTT
NA,NA,TRBV7-9,TRBJ1-1,CASSSQEGDTEAFF,TGTGCCAGCAGCTCCCAAGAGGGAGACACTGAAGCTTTCTTT
NA,NA,TRBV30,TRBJ1-2,CAWSVRVGGYTF,TGTGCCTGGAGTGTACGTGTCGGGGGCTACACCTTC
TRBD1,NA,TRBV27,TRBJ1-2,CASSFSRTGAGYTF,TGTGCCAGCAGTTTTTCCAGGACAGGGGCTGGCTACACCTTC
NA,NA,TRBV4-3,TRBJ1-3,CASSQDGWGTGGNTIYF,TGCGCCAGCAGCCAAGATGGGTGGGGAACAGGGGGAAACACCATATATTTT
NA,NA,TRBV6-5,TRBJ1-1,CASSSVREAFF,TGTGCCAGCAGTTCGGTACGGGAAGCTTTCTTT